These 19 T cell receptor beta chains were all obtained from the same sample, sequenced in a study of shared T cell receptors in the human thymus. Profiled with immunoSEQ multiplex PCR; TCRdb holds only in-frame clones, not every one. The table has fewer than 700,000 clones, 70% to 90% seen once. These data also formed part of another study, on human thymus T cells.

The sample consisted of thymocytes. The source of these receptors is a boy younger than two with a congenital heart defect.

This clone was detected only a few times. Here the CDR3 reads CASRTQCTDTQYF. As DNA, the CDR3 is TGCGCCAGCAGGACACAGTGCACAGATACGCAGTATTTT. The chain joins TRBV23-1 to TRBJ2-3; no reliable D call. TRBV23-1 is an open reading frame whose function is uncertain. With 6 bases removed from V and 1 base from J, the gap between germline ends came to 8 bases. CDR3 length: 13 residues.

This chain joins TRBV25-1 and TRBJ2-7; D uncertain. CDR1 is MGHDK and CDR2 is SYGVNS in the germline V gene. The V gene lost 4 bases and the J gene lost 4 bases, with 14 bases spanning the gap. CDR3 length: 14 amino acids. DNA of the CDR3: TGTGCCAGCAGTGCCTCTAGAGGTCCATACGAGCAGTACTTC. It encodes CASSASRGPYEQYF.

The chain combines TRBV6-1 with TRBJ2-5, with 10 bases matching TRBD2. J was trimmed by 2 bases and V by 3 bases; bases with no gene match: 6. CDR3 length: 16 amino acids. Germline V CDR1 and CDR2: MNHNS, SASEGT. Here the CDR3 reads CASSDPSGSEQETQYF. CDR3 DNA sequence: TGTGCCAGCAGTGATCCTAGCGGGAGCGAGCAAGAGACCCAGTACTTC.

Only a few counts were recorded for this clone. The J gene is TRBJ1-3, the V gene TRBV5-1, with a tentative D call TRBD1 (5 bases). Trimming removed 1 base from V and 0 bases from J, with 8 bases in between. The CDR3 length is 15 residues. Germline V gives CDR1 SGHRS, CDR2 YFSETQ. The CDR3: CASSLPQGSGNTIYF. The CDR3 DNA follows: TGCGCCAGCAGCTTGCCCCAGGGCTCTGGAAACACCATATATTTT.

The chain couples TRBV30 to TRBJ2-5; 9 bases map to TRBD1. The end of the DNA is better explained by TRBJ2-7, so the J call may be wrong. The CDR3 is 14 amino acids. CDR1 GTSNPN and CDR2 SVGIG come from the germline V gene (reference sequence). The CDR3 bases are TGTGCCTGGAGTGTAACAGGGGGCTTCTACGAGCAGTACTTC. Translated: CAWSVTGGFYEQYF.

The chain recombines TRBV11-3 with TRBJ2-3; unclear D gene. Deletions cut 5 bases from V and 4 bases from J, with 7 bases between. Germline CDR1 and CDR2: SGHNT and YENEEA. This CDR3 comprises 12 residues. The CDR3 region is CASSPSSDTQYF. The DNA for the CDR3 is TGTGCCAGCAGCCCCTCGTCAGATACGCAGTATTTT.

The chain combines TRBV14 with TRBJ1-1; D unclear. The germline V gene has CDR1 SGHDN and CDR2 FVKESK. Trimming stripped 6 bases from V and 0 bases from J, with 20 bases between. CDR3 length: 17 amino acids. This CDR3 reads CASRRTPTLFMNTEAFF. The CDR3 DNA reads as TGTGCCAGCAGAAGAACCCCAACTTTATTCATGAACACTGAAGCTTTCTTT.

In its sample, this clone was seen once. The CDR3, as DNA: TGTGCCTGGAGTGAAAGGGGTGCTGAGCAGTTCTTC. Its protein product is CAWSERGAEQFF. The chain joins TRBV30 to TRBJ2-1; a possible D gene is TRBD1 (5 bases). Trimming cost V 1 base and J 9 bases, with 10 bases left between them. CDR1 and CDR2 (germline): GTSNPN, SVGIG (reference sequence). The CDR3 runs 12 residues.

The CDR3 here is CAIRHGTSESEQYF. The DNA of the CDR3 is TGTGCCATCAGGCACGGGACTAGCGAATCCGAGCAGTACTTC. The J gene is TRBJ2-7, the V gene TRBV10-3, with 10 nucleotides matching TRBD2. The CDR3 is 14 residues long. The junction had 8 bases not matched to a gene; V was cut back by 6 bases and J by 6 bases. The germline CDR1 and CDR2 sequences are ENHRY and SYGVKD.

The chain carries TRBV6-5 and TRBJ2-7; 11 positions agree with TRBD2. The CDR3 runs 16 residues. Per the germline V gene, CDR1 is MNHEY and CDR2 is SVGAGI. V shed 2 bases, J shed 6 bases, and the junction held 9 bases outside the gene matches. This CDR3 reads CASSYPLAGGESEQYF. DNA of the CDR3: TGTGCCAGCAGTTACCCTCTAGCGGGAGGTGAGTCCGAGCAGTACTTC.

This clone showed up just once. The V and J genes are TRBV19 and TRBJ1-1; D gene ambiguous. Germline V gene sequence: CDR1 LNHDA, CDR2 SQIVND (reference sequence). The CDR3 runs to 14 residues. V lost 3 bases to trimming and J lost 1 base, with 9 bases between them. This CDR3 is CASSIDTRNTEAFF. As DNA, the CDR3 is TGTGCCAGTAGTATCGACACGCGGAACACTGAAGCTTTCTTT.

The chain combines TRBV4-1 with TRBJ2-3; TRBD2 matches at 7 bases. Germline CDR1 is MGHRA and CDR2 is YSYEKL. CDR3 length equals 17 residues. Trimming removed 0 bases from V and 6 bases from J; junction bases left unmatched: 12. The CDR3: CASSQDKFQRGPDTQYF. CDR3 nucleotide sequence: TGCGCCAGCAGCCAAGATAAGTTCCAGCGGGGCCCGGATACGCAGTATTTT.

V gene TRBV5-1 combines with J gene TRBJ2-7, with 9 nucleotides matching TRBD1. CDR1 and CDR2 from the germline V gene are SGHRS and YFSETQ. Trimming removed 7 bases from V and 4 bases from J; junction bases left unmatched: 6. The CDR3 consists of 13 residues. The CDR3 reads CASRGQGRYEQYF. CDR3 nucleotide sequence: TGCGCCAGCCGCGGACAGGGGAGGTACGAGCAGTACTTC.

The rearrangement uses TRBV20-1 and TRBJ1-2; tentatively, D is TRBD1 (5 bases). Germline values: CDR1 DFQATT, CDR2 SNEGSKA (reference sequence). V was clipped by 2 bases and J by 8 bases, with 9 bases between them. The CDR3 runs 11 residues. The CDR3 nucleotides are TGCAGTGCTAGACAGGGCGTAGGCTACACCTTC. This sequence encodes CSARQGVGYTF.

The chain carries TRBV29-1 and TRBJ1-2, with D unclear. The germline CDR1 and CDR2 sequences are SQVTM and ANQGSEA. This CDR3 has 12 residues. V was clipped by 7 bases and J by 0 bases, with 9 bases between them. In nucleotides, the CDR3 is TGCAGCGCCGCGACTGCTAACTATGGCTACACCTTC. It is translated as CSAATANYGYTF.

A single count supports this clone. The chain couples TRBV7-2 to TRBJ2-1, with a tentative D call TRBD2 (5 bases). Germline CDR1 and CDR2: SGHTA and FQGNSA. Trimming took off 5 bases at V and 6 bases at J, with 11 bases between the two ends. The CDR3 has 13 amino acids. The CDR3 region has the DNA TGTGCCAGCAGCATACTAGTCCCCAATGAGCAGTTCTTC. It codes for CASSILVPNEQFF. Complete variable domain (other parts from reference TRBV7-2 and TRBJ2-1): GAGVSQSPSNKVTEKGKDVELRCDPISGHTALYWYRQSLGQGLEFLIYFQGNSAPDKSGLPSDRFSAERTGGSVSTLTIQRTQQEDSAVYLCASSILVPNEQFFGPGTRLTVL.

This rearrangement joins TRBV11-2 to TRBJ1-2; a weak D match, TRBD1 (6 bases). This CDR3 contains 15 residues. Germline CDR1 and CDR2: SGHAT and FQNNGV. Trimming took 1 base from V and 7 from J, leaving 16 bases between them. CDR3 residues: CASSLVQGQGAGYTF. The CDR3 region has the DNA TGTGCCAGCAGCTTAGTTCAGGGGCAAGGAGCTGGCTACACCTTC.

The chain is built from TRBV4-1 and TRBJ1-2; 7 nucleotides agree with TRBD1. The CDR3 sequence is 14 residues long. J lost 3 bases, V lost 2 bases, and 3 bases had no gene match. Germline V gene data show CDR1 as MGHRA and CDR2 as YSYEKL. This CDR3 reads CASSQSRGDYGYTF. CDR3 in DNA: TGCGCCAGCAGCCAATCCAGGGGGGACTATGGCTACACCTTC.

The chain is built from TRBV4-1 and TRBJ1-5; a weak D match, TRBD1 (6 bases). V lost 0 bases to trimming and J lost 4 bases, with 16 bases between them. This CDR3 comprises 17 residues. In germline, CDR1 is MGHRA, CDR2 YSYEKL. CDR3 DNA sequence: TGCGCCAGCAGCCAAGATTTGGGGCAGGGGCTAAATCAGCCCCAGCATTTT. It encodes CASSQDLGQGLNQPQHF.